This passage covers 4 T cell receptor beta chains from one sample sequenced in a study of response to subunit inactivated influenza vaccine. TCRdb redid the calling of the RT-PCR reads with MiXCR, one entry per CDR3 protein. The sample carries 550,000 to 800,000 distinct CDR3 sequences, approximately 15% recorded once. The specimen was PBMCs from blood, collected 14 to 15 days before vaccination. The origin of the receptors is a man between 50 and 59 years old who received an inactivated influenza vaccine.

This clonotype was observed many times. The gene calls are TRBV27 and TRBJ2-3; the D call may be TRBD1 or TRBD2 (5 bases each). V lost 4 bases and J 0 bases, leaving 8 bases between the germline ends. CDR3 size: 14 residues. Germline CDR1 reads MNHEY; CDR2 reads SMNVEV (reference sequence). The CDR3 DNA is TGTGCCAGCAGTTCCTGGGACAGCACAGATACGCAGTATTTT. This translates into CASSSWDSTDTQYF.

The rearrangement links TRBV28 to TRBJ1-4; tentative D call: TRBD1 (6 bases). This CDR3 has 15 residues. Trimming cost V 8 bases and J 6 bases, with 19 bases left between them. The germline V gene encodes CDR1 MDHEN and CDR2 SYDVKM. CDR3 amino acids: CASSVLGASYEKLFF. CDR3 in DNA: TGTGCCAGCTCCGTATTGGGGGCGAGCTATGAAAAACTGTTTTTT.

V gene TRBV20-1 combines with J gene TRBJ2-1, with TRBD1 matching over 8 bases. The V segment lost 7 bases and the J segment 10 bases; nucleotides outside the gene matches: 6. CDR3 length: 11 amino acids. Germline V lookup: CDR1 DFQATT, CDR2 SNEGSKA (reference sequence). This CDR3 reads CSVDGDREQFF. Here the CDR3 DNA reads TGCAGTGTTGACGGGGACAGGGAGCAGTTCTTC.

To note about this clonotype: One junction end disagrees with the germline gene, perhaps due to a read error. This chain joins TRBV4-3 and TRBJ2-3, with 10 bases lining up with TRBD2. The germline CDR1 and CDR2 sequences are LGHNA and YSLEER. This CDR3 has 15 residues. As DNA, the CDR3 is TGCGCCAGCGGCCAAGCCCTAGCGGGGGTATATACGCAGTATTTT. Translation gives CASGQALAGVYTQYF.